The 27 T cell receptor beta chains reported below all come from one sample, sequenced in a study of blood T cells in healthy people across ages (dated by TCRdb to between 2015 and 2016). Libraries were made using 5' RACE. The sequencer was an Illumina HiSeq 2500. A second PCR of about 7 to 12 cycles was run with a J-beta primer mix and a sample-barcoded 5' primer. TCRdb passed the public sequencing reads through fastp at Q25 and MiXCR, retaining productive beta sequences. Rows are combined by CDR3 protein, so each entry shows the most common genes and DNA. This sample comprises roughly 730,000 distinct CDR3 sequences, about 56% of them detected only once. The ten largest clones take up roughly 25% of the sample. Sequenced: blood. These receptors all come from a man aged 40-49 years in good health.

The CDR3 loop reads CASSRGFVGRPETDTQYF. Here the CDR3 DNA reads TGTGCCAGCAGTCGTGGGTTTGTCGGTCGTCCCGAAACGGATACGCAGTATTTT. The V gene is TRBV25-1, the J gene TRBJ2-3; no clear D. The germline V gene encodes CDR1 MGHDK and CDR2 SYGVNS. Trimming removed 5 bases at V and 6 bases at J, with 27 bases between. The CDR3 covers 18 residues.

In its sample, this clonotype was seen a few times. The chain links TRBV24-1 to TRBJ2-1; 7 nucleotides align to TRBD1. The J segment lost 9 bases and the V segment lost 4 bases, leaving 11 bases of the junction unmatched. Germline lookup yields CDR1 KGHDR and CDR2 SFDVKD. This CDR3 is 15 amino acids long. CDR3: CATSENRGGYGEQFF. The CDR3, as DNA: TGTGCCACCAGTGAAAACAGGGGTGGGTATGGTGAGCAGTTCTTC.

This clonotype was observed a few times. The CDR3 spells CAISERADTQYF. DNA for the CDR3: TGTGCCATCAGTGAAAGGGCAGATACGCAGTATTTT. The chain is built from TRBV10-3 and TRBJ2-3; D remains ambiguous. CDR1 is ENHRY, CDR2 SYGVKD, per germline. V lost 3 bases, J lost 4 bases, and 5 bases lay in between. The length of the CDR3 is 12 residues.

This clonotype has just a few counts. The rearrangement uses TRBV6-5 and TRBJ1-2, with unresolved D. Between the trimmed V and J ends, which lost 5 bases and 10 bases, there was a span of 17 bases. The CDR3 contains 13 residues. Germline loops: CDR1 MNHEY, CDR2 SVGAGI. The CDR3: CASSNSGSAFYTF. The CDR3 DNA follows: TGTGCCAGCAGTAACAGCGGTTCAGCGTTCTACACCTTC.

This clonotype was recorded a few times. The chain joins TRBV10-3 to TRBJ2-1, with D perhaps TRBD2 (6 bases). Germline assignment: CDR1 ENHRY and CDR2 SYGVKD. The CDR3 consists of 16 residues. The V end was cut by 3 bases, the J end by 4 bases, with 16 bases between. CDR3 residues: CAISDPGGPGYNEQFF. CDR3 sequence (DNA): TGTGCCATCAGTGACCCCGGGGGACCTGGGTACAATGAGCAGTTCTTC.

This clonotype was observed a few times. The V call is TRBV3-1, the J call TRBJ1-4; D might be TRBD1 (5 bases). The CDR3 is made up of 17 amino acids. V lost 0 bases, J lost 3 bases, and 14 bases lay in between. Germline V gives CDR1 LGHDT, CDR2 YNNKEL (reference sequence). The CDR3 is CASSQDSGGRSNEKLFF. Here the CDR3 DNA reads TGTGCCAGCAGCCAAGATTCTGGGGGGAGATCTAATGAAAAACTGTTTTTT.

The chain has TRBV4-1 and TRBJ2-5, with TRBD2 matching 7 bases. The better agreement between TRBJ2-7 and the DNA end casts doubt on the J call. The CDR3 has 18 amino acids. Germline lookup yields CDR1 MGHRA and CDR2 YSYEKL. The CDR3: CASSQDAPVGEGYFEQYF. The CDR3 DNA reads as TGCGCCAGCAGCCAAGATGCCCCGGTAGGGGAGGGGTACTTCGAGCAGTACTTC.

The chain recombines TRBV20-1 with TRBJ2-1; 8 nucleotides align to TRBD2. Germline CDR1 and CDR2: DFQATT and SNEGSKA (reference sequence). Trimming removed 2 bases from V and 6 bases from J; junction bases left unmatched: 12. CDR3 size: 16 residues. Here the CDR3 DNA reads TGCAGTGCTAGACCATGGGGGACTAGTGGAAGCAATGAGCAGTTCTTC. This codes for CSARPWGTSGSNEQFF.

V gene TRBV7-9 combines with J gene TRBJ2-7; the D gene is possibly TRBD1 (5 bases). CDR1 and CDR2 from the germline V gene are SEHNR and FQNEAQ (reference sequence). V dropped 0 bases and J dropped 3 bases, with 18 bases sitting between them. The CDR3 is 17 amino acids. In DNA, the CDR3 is TGTGCCAGCAGCTTAGCAGTGCGGCAGGGCCACTGCTACGAGCAGTACTTC. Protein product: CASSLAVRQGHCYEQYF.

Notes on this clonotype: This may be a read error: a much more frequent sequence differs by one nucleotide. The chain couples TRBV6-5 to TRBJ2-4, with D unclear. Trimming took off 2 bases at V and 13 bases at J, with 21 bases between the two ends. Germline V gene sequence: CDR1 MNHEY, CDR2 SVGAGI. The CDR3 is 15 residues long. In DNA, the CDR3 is TGTGCCAGCAGTTACGATCCTCTACCCCACAATGAGCAGTACTTC. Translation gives CASSYDPLPHNEQYF.

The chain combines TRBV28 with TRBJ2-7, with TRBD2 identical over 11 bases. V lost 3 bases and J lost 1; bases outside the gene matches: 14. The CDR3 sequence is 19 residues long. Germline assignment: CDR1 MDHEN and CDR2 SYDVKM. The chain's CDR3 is CASSFPGQATSGTSYEQYF. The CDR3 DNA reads TGTGCCAGCAGTTTCCCGGGACAGGCGACTAGCGGGACTTCCTACGAGCAGTACTTC.

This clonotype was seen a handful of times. In DNA, the CDR3 is TGTGCCAGCAGCGCCGCCGGGACTAGCGGCAAAGCGAGGACCGGGGAGCTGTTTTTT. Its protein product is CASSAAGTSGKARTGELFF. The J gene is TRBJ2-2, the V gene TRBV9, with 11 bases aligning to TRBD2. The CDR3 is 19 amino acids. CDR1 is SGDLS, CDR2 YYNGEE, per germline. V shed 3 bases and J 5 bases; nucleotides not matched to a gene: 15.

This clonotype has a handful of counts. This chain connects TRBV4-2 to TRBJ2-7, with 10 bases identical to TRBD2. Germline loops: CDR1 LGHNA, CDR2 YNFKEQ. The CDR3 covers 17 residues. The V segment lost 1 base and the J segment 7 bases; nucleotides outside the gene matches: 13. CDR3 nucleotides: TGTGCCAGCAGCCAAGTACTAGCGGGGCGAATGATGAGGGAGCAGTACTTC. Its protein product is CASSQVLAGRMMREQYF.

The CDR3 loop reads CASSQLRSGANVLTF. The CDR3 nucleotides are TGCGCCAGCAGCCAACTCCGCTCTGGGGCCAACGTCCTGACTTTC. The V gene is TRBV4-1, the J gene TRBJ2-6; D is unresolved. The CDR3 length is 15 residues. The V end lost 2 bases, the J end lost 0 bases, and 5 bases lay between the germline ends. Germline V gene lookup returns CDR1 MGHRA and CDR2 YSYEKL.

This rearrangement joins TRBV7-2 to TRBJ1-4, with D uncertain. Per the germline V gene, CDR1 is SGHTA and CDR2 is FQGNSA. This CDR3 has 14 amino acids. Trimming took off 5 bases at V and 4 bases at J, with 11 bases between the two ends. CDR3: CASSAGINNEKLFF. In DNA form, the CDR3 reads TGTGCCAGCAGCGCCGGGATAAATAATGAAAAACTGTTTTTT.

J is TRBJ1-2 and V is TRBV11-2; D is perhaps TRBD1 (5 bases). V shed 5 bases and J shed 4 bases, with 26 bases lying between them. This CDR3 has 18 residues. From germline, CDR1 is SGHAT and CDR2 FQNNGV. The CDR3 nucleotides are TGTGCCAGCAGCCTATCGAGGGGAATTGCACAAGTACCCTATGGCTACACCTTC. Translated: CASSLSRGIAQVPYGYTF.

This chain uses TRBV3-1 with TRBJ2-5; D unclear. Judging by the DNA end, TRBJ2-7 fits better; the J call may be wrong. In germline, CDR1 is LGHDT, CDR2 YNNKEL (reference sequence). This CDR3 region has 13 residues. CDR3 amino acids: CASSQDFIREQYF. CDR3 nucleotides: TGTGCCAGCAGCCAAGATTTCATACGCGAGCAGTACTTC.

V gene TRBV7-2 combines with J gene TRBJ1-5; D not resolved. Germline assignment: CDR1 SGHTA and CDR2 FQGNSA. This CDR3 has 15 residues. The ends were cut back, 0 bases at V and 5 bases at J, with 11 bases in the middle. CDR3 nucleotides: TGTGCCAGCAGCTTAGCGCTGTTGCGGGATCAGCCCCAGCATTTT. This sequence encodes CASSLALLRDQPQHF.

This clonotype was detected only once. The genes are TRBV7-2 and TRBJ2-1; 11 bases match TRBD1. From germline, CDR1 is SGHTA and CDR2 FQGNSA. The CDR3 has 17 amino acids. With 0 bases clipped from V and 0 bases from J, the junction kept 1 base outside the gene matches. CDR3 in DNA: TGTGCCAGCAGCTTAGCCGGGACAGGGGGCTCCTACAATGAGCAGTTCTTC. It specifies CASSLAGTGGSYNEQFF.

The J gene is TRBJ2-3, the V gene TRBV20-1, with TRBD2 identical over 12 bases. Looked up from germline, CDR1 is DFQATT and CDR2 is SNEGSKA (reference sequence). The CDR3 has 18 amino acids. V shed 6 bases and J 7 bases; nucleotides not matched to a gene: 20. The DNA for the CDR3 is TGCAGTGCCTTATCGGCTAGCGGGGGGGAGATTGCTCTACATACGCAGTATTTT. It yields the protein CSALSASGGEIALHTQYF.

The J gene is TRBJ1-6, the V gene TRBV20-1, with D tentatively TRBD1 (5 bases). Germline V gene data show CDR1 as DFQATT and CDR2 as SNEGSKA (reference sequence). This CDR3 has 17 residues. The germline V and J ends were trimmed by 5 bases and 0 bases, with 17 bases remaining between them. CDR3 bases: TGCAGTGCTGAACGGGGACGTCCAAGCTCCTATAATTCACCCCTCCACTTT. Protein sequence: CSAERGRPSSYNSPLHF.

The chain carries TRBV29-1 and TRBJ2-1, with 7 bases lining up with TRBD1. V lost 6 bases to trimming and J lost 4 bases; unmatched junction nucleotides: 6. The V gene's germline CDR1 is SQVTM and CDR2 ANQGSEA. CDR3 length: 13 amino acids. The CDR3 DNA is TGCAGCGTGGATGACAGGGTTTACAATGAGCAGTTCTTC. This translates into CSVDDRVYNEQFF.

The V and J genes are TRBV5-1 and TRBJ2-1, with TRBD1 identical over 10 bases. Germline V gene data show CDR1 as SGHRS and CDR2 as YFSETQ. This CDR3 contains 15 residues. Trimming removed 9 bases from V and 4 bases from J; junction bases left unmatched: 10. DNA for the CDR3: TGCGCCACGAATCCCGGGACAGGGGCTTACAATGAGCAGTTCTTC. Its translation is CATNPGTGAYNEQFF.

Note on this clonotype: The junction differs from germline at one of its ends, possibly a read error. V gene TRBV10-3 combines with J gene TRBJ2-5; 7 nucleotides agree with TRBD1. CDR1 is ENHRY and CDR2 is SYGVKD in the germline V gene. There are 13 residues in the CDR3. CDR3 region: CAISQTGEETRYF. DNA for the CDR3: TGTGCCATCAGTCAAACAGGGGAAGAGACCCGGTACTTC.

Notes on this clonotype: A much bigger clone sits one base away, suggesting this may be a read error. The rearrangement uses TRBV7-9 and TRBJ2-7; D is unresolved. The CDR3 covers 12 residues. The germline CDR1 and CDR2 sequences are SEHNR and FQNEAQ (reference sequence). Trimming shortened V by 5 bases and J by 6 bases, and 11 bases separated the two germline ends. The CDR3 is CASSRTRREQYF. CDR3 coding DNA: TGTGCCAGCAGCCGAACCAGACGCGAGCAGTACTTC.

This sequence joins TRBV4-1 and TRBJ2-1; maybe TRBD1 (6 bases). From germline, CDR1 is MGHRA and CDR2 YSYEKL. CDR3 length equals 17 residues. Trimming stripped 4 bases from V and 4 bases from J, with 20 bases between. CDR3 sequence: CASSPKPGTGQYNEQFF. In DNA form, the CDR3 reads TGCGCCAGCAGCCCGAAACCCGGGACGGGACAATACAATGAGCAGTTCTTC.

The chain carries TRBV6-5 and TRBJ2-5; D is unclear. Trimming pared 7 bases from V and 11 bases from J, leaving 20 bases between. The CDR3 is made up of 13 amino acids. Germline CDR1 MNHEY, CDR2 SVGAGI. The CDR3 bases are TGTGCCAGCACCGTGGACCCCTCCACGAAGCAGTACTTC. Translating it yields CASTVDPSTKQYF.